The sample holds a few counts of the clone carrying this T cell receptor (beta chain). Clones were read by immunoSEQ multiplex PCR, and TCRdb kept only the in-frame ones, dropping some. The table records fewer than 85,000 clones, approximately 85% of them present only once. The sample is drawn from a study of identifying expanded T cells in peripheral blood. Collection occurred without any documented infections or immune events in donors. The specimen was blood. This clonotype was obtained from a person between 18 and 70 years old in good health.

The CDR3: CASSAGDSSYNEQFF. The CDR3 DNA sequence: TGTGCCAGCAGTGCCGGGGACAGCTCCTACAATGAGCAGTTCTTC. This rearrangement joins TRBV6-4 to TRBJ2-1; 7 bases align to TRBD1. The CDR3 consists of 15 residues. The germline gives CDR1 MRHNA, CDR2 SNTAGT. Trimming cost V 4 bases and J 0 bases; bases outside gene matches: 3.